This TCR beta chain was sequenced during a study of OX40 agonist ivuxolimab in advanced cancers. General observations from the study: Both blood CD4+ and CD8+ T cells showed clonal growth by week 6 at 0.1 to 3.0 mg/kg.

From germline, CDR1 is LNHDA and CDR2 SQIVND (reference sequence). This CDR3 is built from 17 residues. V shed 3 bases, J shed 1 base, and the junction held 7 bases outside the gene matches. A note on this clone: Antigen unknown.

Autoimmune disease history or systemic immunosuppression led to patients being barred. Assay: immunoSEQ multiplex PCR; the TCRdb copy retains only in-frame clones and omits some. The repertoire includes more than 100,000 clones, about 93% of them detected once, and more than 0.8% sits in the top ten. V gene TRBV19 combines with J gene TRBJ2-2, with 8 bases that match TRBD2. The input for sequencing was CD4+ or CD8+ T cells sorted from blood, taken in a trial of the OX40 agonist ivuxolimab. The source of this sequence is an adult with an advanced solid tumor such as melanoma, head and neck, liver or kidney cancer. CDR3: CASSIGRRGVNTGELFF. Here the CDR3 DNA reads TGTGCCAGTAGTATTGGGCGGCGGGGGGTGAACACCGGGGAGCTGTTTTTT.